Below are 27 T cell receptor beta chains sequenced from a single sample in a study of shared clonotypes between healthy human individuals. The data were produced by immunoSEQ multiplex PCR, yet TCRdb's version contains in-frame clones alone and is incomplete. The table shows roughly 1.4 million clones, with just under 99% occurring only once. The source material was naive CD4+ T cells sorted from blood. Subset: CD45RA+ positively selected. The receptors stem from a man in his thirties or forties in good health.

The J gene is TRBJ1-1, the V gene TRBV18, with TRBD1 as a possible D gene (5 bases). CDR1 and CDR2 from the germline V gene are KGHSH and LQKENI. V lost 1 base and J lost 4, with 16 bases in between. The CDR3 extends over 16 amino acids. The CDR3 sequence: CASSPLEGARATEAFF. The CDR3, as DNA: TGTGCCAGCTCACCACTTGAAGGGGCTCGTGCCACTGAAGCTTTCTTT.

This clone was seen only once. The V gene is TRBV10-3, the J gene TRBJ2-2, with 9 bases identical to TRBD2. The CDR3 is made up of 14 amino acids. V shed 7 bases and J 5 bases; nucleotides not matched to a gene: 5. Germline CDR1 ENHRY, CDR2 SYGVKD. Written as DNA, the CDR3 is TGTGCCATCACGGCGGGAGGGCCGACCGGGGAGCTGTTTTTT. Amino acids: CAITAGGPTGELFF.

V and J are TRBV5-1 and TRBJ2-6; TRBD1 might be the D (6 bases). CDR3 size: 16 residues. CDR1 is SGHRS and CDR2 is YFSETQ in the germline V gene. Trimming took 4 bases from V and 0 from J, leaving 11 bases between them. The CDR3 bases are TGCGCCAGCAGCCCTGACAGGATCTCTGGGGCCAACGTCCTGACTTTC. Its protein product is CASSPDRISGANVLTF.

Written as DNA, the CDR3 is TGCGCCAGCAGCCAAGAGGGCAGGGTTGTTTACAATGAGCAGTTCTTC. This encodes CASSQEGRVVYNEQFF. V gene TRBV4-1 combines with J gene TRBJ2-1; D perhaps matches TRBD1 (5 bases). CDR1 and CDR2 from the germline V gene are MGHRA and YSYEKL. Deletions cut 0 bases from V and 4 bases from J, with 13 bases between. The CDR3 covers 16 residues.

CDR3 amino acids: CASGRRDAYSNQPQHF. The CDR3, as DNA: TGTGCCAGCGGGAGAAGAGACGCTTATAGCAATCAGCCCCAGCATTTT. The chain recombines TRBV19 with TRBJ1-5; no clear D. The germline gives CDR1 LNHDA, CDR2 SQIVND (reference sequence). This CDR3 is 16 amino acids long. V lost 9 bases and J 0 bases, leaving 18 bases between the germline ends.

The rearrangement joins TRBV5-1 to TRBJ2-4, with D perhaps TRBD1 (5 bases). The CDR3 runs to 15 residues. Per germline, CDR1 SGHRS and CDR2 YFSETQ. The V and J ends lost 4 bases and 8 bases respectively, with 19 bases between them. In DNA form, the CDR3 reads TGCGCCAGCAGCCCGGGTGCAGGGATGACGGACATTCAGTACTTC. It encodes CASSPGAGMTDIQYF.

Comments on this clone: Different DNA sequences within this sample yield the same CDR3. The V call is TRBV4-1, the J call TRBJ1-4; 7 positions match TRBD1. This CDR3 comprises 14 residues. Germline-derived CDR1 and CDR2 are MGHRA and YSYEKL. Trimming at V came to 1 base and at J to 7 bases, leaving 3 bases not matched to a gene. CDR3 protein: CASSQGQGGEKLFF. CDR3 bases: TGCGCCAGCAGCCAAGGACAGGGAGGTGAAAAACTGTTTTTT.

This clone has a single count. The gene calls are TRBV6-1 and TRBJ2-3; TRBD1 aligns across 11 bases. The CDR3 runs to 16 residues. In germline, CDR1 is MNHNS, CDR2 SASEGT. V was clipped by 0 bases and J by 8 bases; unmatched bases: 7. This CDR3 is CASSEAWTGGSGTQYF. CDR3 nucleotides: TGTGCCAGCAGTGAAGCTTGGACAGGGGGCTCGGGTACGCAGTATTTT.

This rearrangement joins TRBV7-2 to TRBJ2-3; TRBD1 agrees at 8 bases. The germline gives CDR1 SGHTA, CDR2 FQGNSA. Trimming took 6 bases from V and 6 from J; bases not matched to a gene: 2. There are 12 residues in the CDR3. The CDR3 here is CASRRQGDTQYF. The CDR3, as DNA: TGTGCCAGCAGAAGACAGGGGGATACGCAGTATTTT.

This chain connects TRBV4-2 to TRBJ2-3; TRBD2 might be the D (6 bases). The germline V gene has CDR1 LGHNA and CDR2 YNFKEQ. The CDR3 totals 17 residues. Trimming took 0 bases from V and 2 from J, leaving 15 bases between them. The CDR3 region is CASSQDQADYPTDTQYF. CDR3 coding DNA: TGTGCCAGCAGCCAAGATCAAGCGGACTACCCCACAGATACGCAGTATTTT.

This clone was picked up one time. The chain employs TRBV9 and TRBJ1-2, with D possibly TRBD1 on 6 matching bases. This CDR3 has 14 residues. Trimming removed 4 bases at V and 8 bases at J, with 18 bases between. The germline V gene has CDR1 SGDLS and CDR2 YYNGEE. CDR3 in amino acids: CASSPAGRGGGYTF. DNA for the CDR3: TGTGCCAGCAGCCCCGCCGGCAGGGGAGGCGGCTACACCTTC.

CDR3 sequence (DNA): TGTGCCTTGGGAGGGATTGGTACCGGGGAGCTGTTTTTT. It codes for CALGGIGTGELFF. V gene TRBV6-1 combines with J gene TRBJ2-2, with TRBD2 matching 7 bases. This CDR3 region has 13 residues. V shed 11 bases, J shed 5 bases, and the junction held 8 bases outside the gene matches. The germline V gene encodes CDR1 MNHNS and CDR2 SASEGT.

The V and J genes are TRBV7-8 and TRBJ2-2; D uncertain. The CDR3 is 14 residues long. Germline-derived CDR1 and CDR2 are SGHVS and FQNEAQ. The V and J ends lost 3 bases and 1 base respectively, with 6 bases between them. CDR3 region: CASSFVQNTGELFF. CDR3 DNA: TGTGCCAGCAGCTTTGTACAGAACACCGGGGAGCTGTTTTTT.

The V call is TRBV6-5, the J call TRBJ2-7; D is tentatively TRBD1 or TRBD2 (7 bases each). This CDR3 has 12 amino acids. Germline CDR1 MNHEY, CDR2 SVGAGI. The CDR3 loop is CASGRGRYEQYF. The CDR3, as DNA: TGTGCTTCGGGGAGGGGGCGGTACGAGCAGTACTTC.

This chain connects TRBV7-9 to TRBJ1-1, with unresolved D. The CDR3 runs 13 residues. Germline V gives CDR1 SEHNR, CDR2 FQNEAQ (reference sequence). Trimming took off 2 bases at V and 4 bases at J, with 8 bases between the two ends. CDR3 DNA: TGTGCCAGCAGCTTAAGACTTGGCACTGAAGCTTTCTTT. Protein: CASSLRLGTEAFF.

J is TRBJ2-3 and V is TRBV1; the table's D call, TRBD2, was not checked against the DNA. TRBV1 is reported as a pseudogene. CDR3 length: 19 residues. The CDR3 loop is CTSSQEPSGRPGPTDTQYF. The CDR3 nucleotides read TGCACCAGCAGCCAAGAACCCAGCGGGAGGCCGGGACCCACAGATACGCAGTATTTT.

The chain couples TRBV11-2 to TRBJ2-3, with TRBD2 as a possible D gene (6 bases). Germline loops: CDR1 SGHAT, CDR2 FQNNGV. Deletions cut 5 bases from V and 7 bases from J, with 19 bases between. This CDR3 is built from 15 residues. Here the CDR3 DNA reads TGTGCCAGCAGCCTGGCAGGAGGGGTCACGAATACGCAGTATTTT. This gives the protein CASSLAGGVTNTQYF.

This clone was seen only once. V and J are TRBV6-6 and TRBJ2-2; the match to TRBD1 covers 9 bases. Per the germline V gene, CDR1 is MNHNY and CDR2 is SVGAGI (reference sequence). With 6 bases clipped from V and 4 bases from J, the junction kept 6 bases outside the gene matches. CDR3 length: 15 residues. CDR3 protein: CASSLRTGATGELFF. For the CDR3, the DNA is TGTGCCAGCAGCCTTCGGACAGGGGCCACCGGGGAGCTGTTTTTT.

This rearrangement joins TRBV11-3 to TRBJ1-1, with D hard to call. The CDR3 is 13 amino acids. The germline gives CDR1 SGHNT, CDR2 YENEEA. V was clipped by 1 base and J by 4 bases, with 7 bases between them. The CDR3 spells CASSLADSTEAFF. CDR3 bases: TGTGCCAGCAGCTTAGCCGATTCCACTGAAGCTTTCTTT.

The genes are TRBV15 and TRBJ2-7, with TRBD2 identical over 11 bases. This CDR3 is built from 15 residues. Unmatched junction bases numbered 6, after V lost 5 bases and J lost 3 bases. Germline V lookup: CDR1 LNHNV, CDR2 YYDKDF (reference sequence). CDR3 protein: CATSRGTSGLYEQYF. DNA for the CDR3: TGTGCCACCAGCCGCGGGACTAGCGGTCTCTACGAGCAGTACTTC. Combining the CDR3 with reference TRBV15 and TRBJ2-7 gives the whole variable domain DAMVIQNPRYQVTQFGKPVTLSCSQTLNHNVMYWYQQKSSQAPKLLFHYYDKDFNNEADTPDNFQSRRPNTSFCFLDIRSPGLGDTAMYLCATSRGTSGLYEQYFGPGTRLTVT.

This chain joins TRBV28 and TRBJ2-7; 9 bases align to TRBD2. Germline-derived CDR1 and CDR2 are MDHEN and SYDVKM. The CDR3 is 14 amino acids. V shed 7 bases, J shed 2 bases, and the junction held 6 bases outside the gene matches. The CDR3 nucleotides are TGTGCCAGCACGCTAGCGGGATCAGCCTACGAGCAGTACTTC. Translation gives CASTLAGSAYEQYF.

The chain joins TRBV4-3 to TRBJ2-7, with 8 nucleotides matching TRBD1. V trimming: 3 bases; J trimming: 0 bases; junction bases outside the gene matches: 10. In germline, CDR1 is LGHNA, CDR2 YSLEER. The CDR3 spans 17 residues. The CDR3 reads CASSHAPGQDSSYEQYF. The CDR3, as DNA: TGCGCCAGCAGCCACGCACCGGGACAGGATAGCTCCTACGAGCAGTACTTC.

DNA for the CDR3: TGTGCCAGCAGCTTGGAACCCGGGGGATACGAGCAGTACTTC. Residues: CASSLEPGGYEQYF. This chain joins TRBV5-4 and TRBJ2-7; tentative D call: TRBD2 (6 bases). Germline V CDR1 and CDR2: SGHNT, YYREEE (reference sequence). Deletions cut 0 bases from V and 4 bases from J, with 11 bases between. The CDR3 loop spans 14 amino acids.

The chain has TRBV6-6 and TRBJ1-1; D is unclear. The V end was cut by 2 bases, the J end by 6 bases, with 16 bases between. Germline V gives CDR1 MNHNY, CDR2 SVGAGI (reference sequence). The length of the CDR3 is 15 residues. CDR3 protein: CASSYSPQNSPEAFF. CDR3 coding DNA: TGTGCCAGCAGTTACAGCCCTCAAAATAGCCCTGAAGCTTTCTTT.

V usage is TRBV7-9 and J usage is TRBJ2-7; 13 bases agree with TRBD2. The ends lost 4 bases at V and 6 bases at J; junction bases unmatched: 15. The CDR3 spans 18 residues. Germline values: CDR1 SEHNR, CDR2 FQNEAQ (reference sequence). The CDR3 DNA reads as TGTGCCAGCAGCTCAAAAGGGGGCAGGGGACTAGCGGGATTCGAGCAGTACTTC. Protein product: CASSSKGGRGLAGFEQYF.

The genes are TRBV7-9 and TRBJ2-5; D unresolved. V was clipped by 2 bases and J by 5 bases, with 12 bases between them. The CDR3 is 14 amino acids. In germline, CDR1 is SEHNR, CDR2 FQNEAQ (reference sequence). The CDR3 here is CASSLSRAAETQYF. The CDR3 coding sequence is TGTGCCAGCAGCTTAAGTAGGGCGGCGGAGACCCAGTACTTC.

The chain links TRBV29-1 to TRBJ1-1, with D tentatively TRBD1 (6 bases). The CDR3 has 16 amino acids. V was cut by 7 bases and J by 1 base, with 22 bases left in between. Germline V gene lookup returns CDR1 SQVTM and CDR2 ANQGSEA. CDR3 amino acids: CSGVGGRGERNTEAFF. Written as DNA, the CDR3 is TGCAGCGGTGTCGGGGGGCGCGGGGAAAGGAACACTGAAGCTTTCTTT.